This T cell receptor beta chain was sequenced in a study of T cells in Graves' hyperthyroidism and ophthalmopathy. Study-level background: Peripheral blood was secured at the point of initial diagnosis, before any treatment. Whole-study findings and limits: From stable hyperthyroidism, ophthalmopathy was separated by a 13 V-J model. The model identified upcoming ophthalmopathy a median around 6 months ahead of onset. Most expanded thyroid clonotypes above 0.001 recurred in blood.

The table lists this clonotype with many counts. The target antigen is unknown. V was cut by 6 bases and J by 1 base, with 16 bases left in between. The V gene's germline CDR1 is MNHNS and CDR2 SASEGT. This CDR3 has 15 residues. RNA transcripts were the template for amplifying TCR beta CDR3 regions. First-round RT-PCR of the TCR CDR3 relied on the HTBI primer set. TCRdb re-analysed the multiplex PCR reads in MiXCR, keeping a single row per CDR3 protein. The sample yields fewer than 650,000 distinct CDR3 sequences, roughly 15% seen once. The chain carries TRBV6-1 and TRBJ2-7, with TRBD2 as a possible D gene (5 bases). The sequence came from a woman aged 35 to 49 with Graves' ophthalmopathy. Sequences were obtained from blood. The chain's CDR3 is CASRASFGESYEQYF. Here the CDR3 DNA reads TGTGCCAGCAGAGCCTCCTTTGGGGAGTCCTACGAGCAGTACTTC.